Sequencing of this T cell receptor (beta chain) was carried out in a study of beta chain features in type 1 diabetes. Germline CDR1 reads PRHDT; CDR2 reads FYEKMQ (reference sequence). The CDR3 extends over 14 amino acids. Trimming shortened V by 1 base and J by 9 bases, and 16 bases separated the two germline ends. The sequenced template was cDNA made from the entire isolated RNA. Using immunoSEQ multiplex PCR, the repertoire was profiled, and TCRdb retains in-frame clones only, with some absent. The repertoire holds hundreds of thousands of clones, with roughly a sixth as singletons. The study's findings and limits: PCR may have favored shorter templates equally in patients and controls. It was among patients, rather than healthy donors, that naive, central memory and Treg TCRB repertoires appeared more similar.

CD4+ naive, central memory, regulatory and stem cell-like memory cells were sorted via CD45RO/CCR7/CD25/CD127/CD95/CD27. Each sorted fraction was over 95% pure. Of note for this clone: The antigen remains unidentified.

The clonotype comes from a woman aged 18-29 years in good health. Sample: naive CD4+ T cells from blood. The chain recombines TRBV13 with TRBJ2-7; D uncertain. CDR3 loop: CASSLEGSLGVQYF. The CDR3 nucleotides read TGTGCCAGCAGCTTAGAAGGGTCCTTGGGTGTGCAGTACTTC.